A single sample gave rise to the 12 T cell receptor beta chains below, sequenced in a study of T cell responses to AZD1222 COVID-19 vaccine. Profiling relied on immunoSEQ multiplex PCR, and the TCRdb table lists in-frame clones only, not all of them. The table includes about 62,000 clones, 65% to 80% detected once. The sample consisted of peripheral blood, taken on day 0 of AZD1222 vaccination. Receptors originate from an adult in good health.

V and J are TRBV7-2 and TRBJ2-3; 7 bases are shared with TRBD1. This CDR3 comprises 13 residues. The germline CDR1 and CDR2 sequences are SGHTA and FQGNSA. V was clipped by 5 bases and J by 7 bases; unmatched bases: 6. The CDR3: CASSPGQDNTQYF. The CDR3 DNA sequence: TGTGCCAGCAGCCCAGGACAGGACAATACGCAGTATTTT.

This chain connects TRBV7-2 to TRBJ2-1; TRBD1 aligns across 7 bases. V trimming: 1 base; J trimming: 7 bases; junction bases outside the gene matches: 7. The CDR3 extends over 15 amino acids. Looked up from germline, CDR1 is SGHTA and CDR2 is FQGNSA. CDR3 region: CASSLVGTAGNEQFF. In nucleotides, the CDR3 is TGTGCCAGCAGCTTAGTTGGGACAGCAGGAAATGAGCAGTTCTTC. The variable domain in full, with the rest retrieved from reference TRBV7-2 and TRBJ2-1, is GAGVSQSPSNKVTEKGKDVELRCDPISGHTALYWYRQSLGQGLEFLIYFQGNSAPDKSGLPSDRFSAERTGGSVSTLTIQRTQQEDSAVYLCASSLVGTAGNEQFFGPGTRLTVL.

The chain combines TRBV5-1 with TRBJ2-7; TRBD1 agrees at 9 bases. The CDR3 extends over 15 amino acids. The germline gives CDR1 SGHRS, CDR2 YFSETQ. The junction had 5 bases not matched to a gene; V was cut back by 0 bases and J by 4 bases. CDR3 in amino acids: CASSLESGQGYEQYF. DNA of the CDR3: TGCGCCAGCAGCTTGGAGTCCGGACAGGGGTACGAGCAGTACTTC.

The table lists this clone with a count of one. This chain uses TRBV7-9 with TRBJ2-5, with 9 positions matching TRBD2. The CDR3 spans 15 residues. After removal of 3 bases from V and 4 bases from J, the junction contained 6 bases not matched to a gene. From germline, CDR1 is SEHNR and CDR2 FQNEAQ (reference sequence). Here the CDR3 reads CASSFGGGAVETQYF. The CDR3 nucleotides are TGTGCCAGCAGCTTCGGCGGGGGGGCCGTAGAGACCCAGTACTTC.

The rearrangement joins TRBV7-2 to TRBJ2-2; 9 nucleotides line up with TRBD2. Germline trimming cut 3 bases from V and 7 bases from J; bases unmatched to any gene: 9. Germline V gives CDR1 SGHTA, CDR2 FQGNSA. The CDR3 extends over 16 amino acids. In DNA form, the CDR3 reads TGTGCCAGCAGCTTCGCGGCGGGGGGGCCAGGCGGGGAGCTGTTTTTT. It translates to CASSFAAGGPGGELFF.

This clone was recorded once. CDR3 sequence: CASSFYGDQPQHF. In DNA, the CDR3 is TGTGCCAGCAGCTTCTACGGCGATCAGCCCCAGCATTTT. V gene TRBV7-2 combines with J gene TRBJ1-5, with unresolved D. The V gene's germline CDR1 is SGHTA and CDR2 FQGNSA. V was pared by 3 bases and J by 5 bases, with 8 bases between. This CDR3 region has 13 residues.

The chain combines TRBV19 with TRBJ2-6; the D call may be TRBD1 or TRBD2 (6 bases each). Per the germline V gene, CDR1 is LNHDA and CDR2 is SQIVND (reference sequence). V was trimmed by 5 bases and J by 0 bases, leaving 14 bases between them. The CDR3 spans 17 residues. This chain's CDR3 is CASSRRGGISGANVLTF. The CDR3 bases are TGTGCCAGTAGTCGTCGAGGGGGGATCTCTGGGGCCAACGTCCTGACTTTC.

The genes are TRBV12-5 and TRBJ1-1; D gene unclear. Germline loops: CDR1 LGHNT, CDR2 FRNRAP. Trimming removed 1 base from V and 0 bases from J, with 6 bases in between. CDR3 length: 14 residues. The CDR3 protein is CASGLAHMNTEAFF. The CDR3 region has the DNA TGTGCTAGTGGTTTGGCACACATGAACACTGAAGCTTTCTTT.

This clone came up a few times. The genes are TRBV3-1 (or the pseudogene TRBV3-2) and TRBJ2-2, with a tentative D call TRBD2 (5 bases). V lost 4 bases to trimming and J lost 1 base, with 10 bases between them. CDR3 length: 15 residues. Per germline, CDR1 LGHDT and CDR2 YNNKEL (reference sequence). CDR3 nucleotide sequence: TGTGCCAGCAGCCTATTTGCGGGGAACACCGGGGAGCTGTTTTTT. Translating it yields CASSLFAGNTGELFF.

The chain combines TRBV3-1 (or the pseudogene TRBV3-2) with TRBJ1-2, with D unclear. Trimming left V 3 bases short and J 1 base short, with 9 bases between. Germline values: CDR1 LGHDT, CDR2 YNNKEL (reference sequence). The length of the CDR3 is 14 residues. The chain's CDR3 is CASSHGTLNYGYTF. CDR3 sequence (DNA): TGTGCCAGCAGCCACGGAACACTTAACTATGGCTACACCTTC.

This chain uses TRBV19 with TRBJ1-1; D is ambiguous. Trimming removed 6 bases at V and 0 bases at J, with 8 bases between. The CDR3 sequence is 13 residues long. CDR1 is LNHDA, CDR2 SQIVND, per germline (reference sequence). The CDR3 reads CASRLTMNTEAFF. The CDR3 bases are TGTGCCAGTAGGCTGACGATGAACACTGAAGCTTTCTTT. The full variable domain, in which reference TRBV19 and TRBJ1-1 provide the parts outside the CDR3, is DGGITQSPKYLFRKEGQNVTLSCEQNLNHDAMYWYRQDPGQGLRLIYYSQIVNDFQKGDIAEGYSVSREKKESFPLTVTSAQKNPTAFYLCASRLTMNTEAFFGQGTRLTVV.

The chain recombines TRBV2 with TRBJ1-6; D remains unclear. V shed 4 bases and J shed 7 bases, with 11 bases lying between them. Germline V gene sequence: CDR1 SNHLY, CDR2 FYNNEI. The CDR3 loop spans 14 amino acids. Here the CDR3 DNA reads TGTGCCAGCAGTGCTGTCAGATCAAATTCACCCCTCCACTTT. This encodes CASSAVRSNSPLHF.